A selection of T cell receptor beta chains follows, all from one sample in a study of vaccination and CD4 T cells after COVID-19. TCRdb analysed the PCR reads with MiXCR anew, one entry per CDR3 protein. The data show around 20,000 distinct CDR3 sequences, 43% seen once. The antigens these receptors bind are not known. Material for sequencing was CD4+ T cells from blood, cultured in vitro. Receptors were obtained from a human donor who had recovered from COVID-19. Each CDR3 is given with its conserved first and last residue. The D gene is left open where the match is weak. Some rows have no size entry. The others give once, few or many, or a class for an expanded clone.

>TRBV21-1|few|TRBJ1-5|NA
CASVGQPPYSNQPQHF
TGTGCCAGCGTCGGACAGCCCCCTTATAGCAATCAGCCCCAGCATTTT
>TRBV10-1|NA|TRBJ2-5|TRBD2
CASSERRSREAQYF
TGCGCCAGCAGTGAAAGGAGGTCGCGGGAGGCCCAGTACTTC
>TRBV4-2|NA|TRBJ2-3|TRBD2
CASSQESPFPILAGNVTDTQYF
TGTGCCAGCAGCCAAGAAAGTCCCTTCCCAATACTAGCGGGGAACGTCACAGATACGCAGTATTTT
>TRBV6-1|NA|TRBJ2-1|NA
CASSTGHYGYNEQFF
TGTGCCAGCAGTACAGGACATTACGGATACAATGAGCAGTTCTTC
>TRBV6-1|NA|TRBJ1-5|NA
CASSVTRVQPQHF
TGTGCCAGCAGTGTGACCAGGGTGCAGCCCCAGCATTTT
>TRBV19|few|TRBJ2-5|NA
CASAQGRQETQYF
TGTGCCAGTGCACAGGGTCGGCAGGAGACCCAGTACTTC
>TRBV24-1|once|TRBJ1-2|NA
CATSEARENYGYTF
TGTGCCACCAGTGAGGCCAGGGAGAACTATGGCTACACCTTC
>TRBV10-2|NA|TRBJ2-7|TRBD2
CASKTAGGREQYF
TGCGCCAGCAAGACAGCGGGGGGGCGCGAGCAGTACTTC
>TRBV15|NA|TRBJ2-6|NA
CATSRDRVRSGANVLTF
TGTGCCACCAGCAGAGACAGGGTCCGCTCTGGGGCCAACGTCCTGACTTTC
>TRBV6-1|NA|TRBJ1-4|NA
CASSLASSEEKLFF
TGTGCCAGCAGCTTAGCGAGTTCTGAGGAAAAACTGTTTTTT
>TRBV10-3|NA|TRBJ2-7|NA
CAIRPGDGYEQYF
TGTGCCATCCGCCCCGGAGATGGTTACGAGCAGTACTTC
>TRBV6-1|NA|TRBJ1-3|TRBD1
CASRFQGAPGNTIYF
TGTGCCAGCAGGTTTCAGGGGGCGCCTGGAAACACCATATATTTT
>TRBV6-2/TRBV6-3|once|TRBJ2-7|NA
CASSHRTVPYEQYF
TGTGCCAGCAGTCACCGGACAGTACCCTACGAGCAGTACTTC
>TRBV7-9|NA|TRBJ2-1|TRBD2
CASSLVAQLAGAHEQFF
TGTGCCAGCAGCTTAGTTGCTCAACTAGCGGGAGCGCATGAGCAGTTCTTC
>TRBV20-1|few|TRBJ1-5|NA
CSARLGVNQPQHF
TGCAGTGCTAGGCTCGGGGTCAATCAGCCCCAGCATTTT
>TRBV20-1|NA|TRBJ2-3|NA
CSARRGPYTDTQYF
TGCAGTGCTAGACGGGGGCCTTACACAGATACGCAGTATTTT
>TRBV20-1|NA|TRBJ2-2|NA
CSARYSDTNTGELFF
TGCAGTGCTAGGTACTCCGACACGAACACCGGGGAGCTGTTTTTT
>TRBV28|NA|TRBJ2-3|NA
CASSLGGGGTDTQYF
TGTGCCAGCAGTTTGGGTGGCGGGGGCACAGATACGCAGTATTTT
>TRBV6-1|NA|TRBJ1-2|NA
CASNRDGNYGYTF
TGTGCCAGCAACCGTGACGGGAACTATGGCTACACCTTC
>TRBV29-1|NA|TRBJ2-1|TRBD2
CSVATSGFRNEQFF
TGCAGCGTCGCGACTAGCGGGTTTCGCAATGAGCAGTTCTTC
>TRBV12-3/TRBV12-4|NA|TRBJ2-7|NA
CASSSIAEQYF
TGTGCCAGCAGTTCTATAGCCGAGCAGTACTTC
>TRBV11-2|NA|TRBJ2-1|TRBD2
CASSDPGLASYNEQFF
TGTGCCAGCAGCGACCCGGGACTAGCATCCTACAATGAGCAGTTCTTC
>TRBV6-1|NA|TRBJ1-5|TRBD1
CASSWDSSNQPQHF
TGTGCCAGCAGCTGGGACAGTAGCAATCAGCCCCAGCATTTT